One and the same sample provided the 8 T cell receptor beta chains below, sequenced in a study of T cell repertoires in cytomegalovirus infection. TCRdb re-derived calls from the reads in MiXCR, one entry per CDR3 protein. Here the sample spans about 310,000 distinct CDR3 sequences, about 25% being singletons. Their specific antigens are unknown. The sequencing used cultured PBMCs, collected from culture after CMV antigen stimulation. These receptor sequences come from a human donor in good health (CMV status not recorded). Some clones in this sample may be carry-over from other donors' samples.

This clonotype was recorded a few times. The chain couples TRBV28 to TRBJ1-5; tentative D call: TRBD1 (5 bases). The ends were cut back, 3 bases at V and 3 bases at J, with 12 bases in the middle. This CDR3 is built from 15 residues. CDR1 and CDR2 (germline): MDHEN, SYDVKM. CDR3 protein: CASSFIGRDNQPQHF. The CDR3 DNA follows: TGTGCCAGCAGTTTCATCGGCAGGGACAATCAGCCCCAGCATTTT.

Here the CDR3 reads CASSISTGVGNEQFF. The CDR3 nucleotides are TGTGCCAGTAGTATATCTACGGGAGTTGGCAATGAGCAGTTCTTC. The genes are TRBV19 and TRBJ2-1; TRBD2 might be the D (6 bases). Germline values: CDR1 LNHDA, CDR2 SQIVND (reference sequence). The CDR3 sequence is 15 residues long. Trimming cost V 2 bases and J 6 bases, with 14 bases left between them.

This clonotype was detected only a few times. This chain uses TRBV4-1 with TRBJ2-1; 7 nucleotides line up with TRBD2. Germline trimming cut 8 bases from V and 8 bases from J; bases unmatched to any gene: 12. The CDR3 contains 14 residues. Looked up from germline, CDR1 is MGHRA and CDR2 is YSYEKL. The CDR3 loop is CASSRDGLDHEQFF. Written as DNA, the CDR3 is TGCGCCAGCTCCCGTGACGGACTAGATCATGAGCAGTTCTTC.

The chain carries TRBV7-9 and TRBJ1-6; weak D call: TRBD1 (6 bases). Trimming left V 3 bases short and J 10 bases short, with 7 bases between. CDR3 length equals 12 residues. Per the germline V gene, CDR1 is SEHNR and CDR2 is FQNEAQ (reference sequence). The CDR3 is CASSFDRSPLHF. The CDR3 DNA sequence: TGTGCCAGCAGCTTTGACAGGTCACCCCTCCACTTT.

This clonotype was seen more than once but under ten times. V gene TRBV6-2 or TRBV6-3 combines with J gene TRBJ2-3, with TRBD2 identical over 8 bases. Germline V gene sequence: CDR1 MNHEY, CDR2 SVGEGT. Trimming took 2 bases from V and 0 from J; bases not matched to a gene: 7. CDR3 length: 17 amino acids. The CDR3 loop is CASSYPSASGSTDTQYF. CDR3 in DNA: TGTGCCAGCAGTTACCCATCGGCTAGCGGGAGCACAGATACGCAGTATTTT.

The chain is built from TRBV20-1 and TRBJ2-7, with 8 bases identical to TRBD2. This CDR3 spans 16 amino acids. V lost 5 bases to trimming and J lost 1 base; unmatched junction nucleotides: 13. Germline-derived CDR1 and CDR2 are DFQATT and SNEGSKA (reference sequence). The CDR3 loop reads CSAGRPGTRISYEQYF. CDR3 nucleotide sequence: TGCAGTGCTGGACGTCCCGGGACTAGGATTTCCTACGAGCAGTACTTC.

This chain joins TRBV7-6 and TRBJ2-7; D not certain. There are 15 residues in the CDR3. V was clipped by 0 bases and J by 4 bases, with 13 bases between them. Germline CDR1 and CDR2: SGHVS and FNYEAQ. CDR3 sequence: CASSLAPALTYEQYF. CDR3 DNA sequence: TGTGCCAGCAGCTTAGCTCCAGCCCTTACGTACGAGCAGTACTTC.

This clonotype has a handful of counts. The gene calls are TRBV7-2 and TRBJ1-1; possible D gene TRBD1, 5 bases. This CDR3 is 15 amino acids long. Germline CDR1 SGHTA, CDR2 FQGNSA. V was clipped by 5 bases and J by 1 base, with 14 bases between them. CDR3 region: CASSPPGRGNTEAFF. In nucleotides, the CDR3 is TGTGCCAGCAGCCCCCCGGGGAGGGGGAACACTGAAGCTTTCTTT.